This TCR beta chain was recorded in a study of blood T cell repertoires in COVID-19. TCRdb's copy holds only in-frame clones and misses some; the assay was immunoSEQ multiplex PCR. The data show a few hundred thousand clones, about 87% seen once. From germline, CDR1 is MGHRA and CDR2 YSYEKL. CDR3 length: 13 residues. Trimming removed 1 base from V and 8 bases from J, with 10 bases in between. The sequence was obtained from a woman between 65 and 79 years old with COVID-19, enrolled during active disease. V usage is TRBV4-1 and J usage is TRBJ2-3; weak D call: TRBD2 (6 bases). The sample was peripheral blood. The CDR3: CASSQVGEATQYF. The CDR3 DNA reads TGCGCCAGCAGCCAAGTGGGGGAGGCTACGCAGTATTTT.